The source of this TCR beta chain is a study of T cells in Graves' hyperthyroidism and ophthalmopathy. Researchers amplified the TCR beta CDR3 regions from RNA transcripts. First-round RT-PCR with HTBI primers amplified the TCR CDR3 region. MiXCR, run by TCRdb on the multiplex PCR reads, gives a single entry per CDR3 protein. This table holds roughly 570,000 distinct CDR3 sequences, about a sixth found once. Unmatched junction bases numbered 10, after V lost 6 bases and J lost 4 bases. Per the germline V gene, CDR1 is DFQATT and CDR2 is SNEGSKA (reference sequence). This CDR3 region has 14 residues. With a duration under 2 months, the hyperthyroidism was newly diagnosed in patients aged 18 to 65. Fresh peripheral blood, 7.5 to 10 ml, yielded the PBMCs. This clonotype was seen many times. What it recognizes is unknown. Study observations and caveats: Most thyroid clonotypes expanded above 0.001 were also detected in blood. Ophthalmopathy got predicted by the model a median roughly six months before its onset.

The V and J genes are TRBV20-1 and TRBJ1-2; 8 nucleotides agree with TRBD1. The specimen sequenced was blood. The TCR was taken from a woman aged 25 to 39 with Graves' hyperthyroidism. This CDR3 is CSAIGQGGGYGYTF. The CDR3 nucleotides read TGCAGTGCGATTGGACAGGGAGGCGGCTATGGCTACACCTTC.